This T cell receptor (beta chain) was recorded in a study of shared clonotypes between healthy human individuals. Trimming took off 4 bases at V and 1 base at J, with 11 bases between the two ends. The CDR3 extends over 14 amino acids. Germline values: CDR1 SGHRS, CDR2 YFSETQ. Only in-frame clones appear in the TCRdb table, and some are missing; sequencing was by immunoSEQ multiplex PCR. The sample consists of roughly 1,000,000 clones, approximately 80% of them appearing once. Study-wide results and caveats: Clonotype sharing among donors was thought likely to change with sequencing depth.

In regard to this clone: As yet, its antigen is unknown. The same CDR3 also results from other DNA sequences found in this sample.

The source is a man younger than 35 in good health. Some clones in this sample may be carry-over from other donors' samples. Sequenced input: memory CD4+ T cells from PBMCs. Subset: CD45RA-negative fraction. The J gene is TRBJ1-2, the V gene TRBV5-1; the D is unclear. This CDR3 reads CASSLGLGNYGYTF. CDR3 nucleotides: TGCGCCAGCAGCCTGGGCTTGGGTAACTATGGCTACACCTTC.